The rows below give T cell receptor beta chains drawn from one sample of a study of T cells of healthy individuals. From the 5' RACE reads, TCRdb called clonotypes with MiXCR, one entry per CDR3 protein. The data contain about 96,000 distinct CDR3 sequences, 15% to 20% of them singletons. These receptors all come from a human donor in good health. Both conserved end residues are part of each CDR3. Fields, in order: clone size, D gene, V gene, J gene, CDR3 DNA, CDR3 protein. A D gene is named only where the DNA matches it firmly. Only some rows state a clone size, as once, few, many or a class for expanded clones.

clone size: .; D gene: .; V gene: TRBV7-9; J gene: TRBJ1-1; CDR3 DNA: TGTGCCAGCAGCCCTGACATGAACACTGAAGCTTTCTTT; CDR3 protein: CASSPDMNTEAFF
clone size: many; D gene: .; V gene: TRBV10-3; J gene: TRBJ1-1; CDR3 DNA: TGTGCCATCAGTGAAACGTCGGGCAGCGTGAACACTGAAGCTTTCTTT; CDR3 protein: CAISETSGSVNTEAFF
clone size: few; D gene: TRBD2; V gene: TRBV24-1; J gene: TRBJ2-3; CDR3 DNA: TGTGCCACCAGTGATTTGACCAGCGGGGATATCACAGATACGCAGTATTTT; CDR3 protein: CATSDLTSGDITDTQYF
clone size: .; D gene: TRBD1; V gene: TRBV4-1; J gene: TRBJ1-5; CDR3 DNA: TGCGCCAGCAGCCGGCGAGACAGGGACGGTCAGCCCCAGCATTTT; CDR3 protein: CASSRRDRDGQPQHF
clone size: many; D gene: TRBD2; V gene: TRBV12-3/TRBV12-4; J gene: TRBJ2-2; CDR3 DNA: TGTGCCAGCAGCAGTCTAGCGGGAGAGGTGACCGGGGAGCTGTTTTTT; CDR3 protein: CASSSLAGEVTGELFF
clone size: many; D gene: TRBD1; V gene: TRBV29-1; J gene: TRBJ1-1; CDR3 DNA: TGCAGCGCTCCTGGGACAGGGAGTTACACTGAAGCTTTCTTT; CDR3 protein: CSAPGTGSYTEAFF
clone size: few; D gene: .; V gene: TRBV7-2; J gene: TRBJ1-1; CDR3 DNA: TGTGCCAGCAGCTTTAGTACGAGCACTGAAGCTTTCTTT; CDR3 protein: CASSFSTSTEAFF
clone size: .; D gene: TRBD2; V gene: TRBV4-1; J gene: TRBJ2-7; CDR3 DNA: TGCGCCAGCAGCCACCCGGGACTACCTTCTGGCGAGCAGTACTTC; CDR3 protein: CASSHPGLPSGEQYF
clone size: .; D gene: .; V gene: TRBV7-9; J gene: TRBJ2-5; CDR3 DNA: TGTGCCAGCAGCGAGGGGTTGGGAGAGACCCAGTACTTC; CDR3 protein: CASSEGLGETQYF
clone size: many; D gene: .; V gene: TRBV29-1; J gene: TRBJ2-3; CDR3 DNA: TGCAGCGTTCGCATTGGGGCGGATACGCAGTATTTT; CDR3 protein: CSVRIGADTQYF
clone size: .; D gene: .; V gene: TRBV4-3; J gene: TRBJ2-2; CDR3 DNA: TGCGCCAGCAGCCGAGGAGACTTCGGCGGGGAGCTGTTTTTT; CDR3 protein: CASSRGDFGGELFF
clone size: .; D gene: TRBD2; V gene: TRBV11-2; J gene: TRBJ2-4; CDR3 DNA: TGTGCCAGCAGGGTAGCGGGAGTGGCCAAAAACATTCAGTACTTC; CDR3 protein: CASRVAGVAKNIQYF
clone size: .; D gene: .; V gene: TRBV28; J gene: TRBJ2-7; CDR3 DNA: TGTGCCAGCAGTTATTTAGACAGTATCTACGAGCAGTACTTC; CDR3 protein: CASSYLDSIYEQYF
clone size: few; D gene: .; V gene: TRBV5-1; J gene: TRBJ2-5; CDR3 DNA: TGCGCCAGCAGCTATCGGGCTAGTAGGGAGACCCAGTACTTC; CDR3 protein: CASSYRASRETQYF
clone size: few; D gene: TRBD1; V gene: TRBV6-5; J gene: TRBJ1-2; CDR3 DNA: TGTGCCTCAGGGGGCCGAAACTATGGCTACACCTTC; CDR3 protein: CASGGRNYGYTF
clone size: .; D gene: .; V gene: TRBV18; J gene: TRBJ1-1; CDR3 DNA: TGTGCCAGCTCACCGCGGAGGGAGCGGTTTCCTGAAGCTTTCTTT; CDR3 protein: CASSPRRERFPEAFF
clone size: .; D gene: TRBD1; V gene: TRBV10-3; J gene: TRBJ2-7; CDR3 DNA: TGTGCCATCGCCCGGGACAGGGCCTACGAGCAGTACTTC; CDR3 protein: CAIARDRAYEQYF
clone size: few; D gene: TRBD1; V gene: TRBV29-1; J gene: TRBJ2-1; CDR3 DNA: TGCAGCGGGACCCGGGACAGGGATGTAGGGGATTTAAATGAGCAGTTCTTC; CDR3 protein: CSGTRDRDVGDLNEQFF
clone size: .; D gene: .; V gene: TRBV5-1; J gene: TRBJ2-3; CDR3 DNA: TGCGCCAGCAGCTTGACTAGCAGCACAGATACGCAGTATTTT; CDR3 protein: CASSLTSSTDTQYF
clone size: few; D gene: .; V gene: TRBV6-5; J gene: TRBJ1-2; CDR3 DNA: TGTGCCAGCAGTTACTTTGAACGAATAGGGGGCTACACCTTC; CDR3 protein: CASSYFERIGGYTF